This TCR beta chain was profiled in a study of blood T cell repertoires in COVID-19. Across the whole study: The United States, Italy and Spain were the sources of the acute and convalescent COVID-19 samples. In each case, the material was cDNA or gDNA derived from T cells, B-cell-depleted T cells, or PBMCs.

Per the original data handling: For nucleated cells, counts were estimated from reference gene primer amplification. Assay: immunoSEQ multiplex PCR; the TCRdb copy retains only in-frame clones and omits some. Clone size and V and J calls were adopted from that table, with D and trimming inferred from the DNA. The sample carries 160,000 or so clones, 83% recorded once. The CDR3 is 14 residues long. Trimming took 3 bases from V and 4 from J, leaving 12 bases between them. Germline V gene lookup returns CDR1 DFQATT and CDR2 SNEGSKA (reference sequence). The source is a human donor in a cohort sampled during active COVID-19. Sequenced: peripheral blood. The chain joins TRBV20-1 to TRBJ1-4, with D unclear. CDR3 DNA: TGCAGTGCTAGTCTTTCGGGATTTAATGAAAAACTGTTTTTT. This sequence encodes CSASLSGFNEKLFF.